This TCR beta chain was recovered during a study of control samples from healthy donors and cancer patients. The CDR3 length is 14 residues. From germline, CDR1 is KGHDR and CDR2 SFDVKD. J lost 8 bases, V lost 2 bases, and 6 bases had no gene match. The protocol was immunoSEQ multiplex PCR, while the TCRdb copy is restricted to in-frame clones and leaves out a portion. Of 150,000 to 200,000 clones listed, approximately 94% were seen once; the top ten hold 1.2% to 1.5%. Sequences were obtained from blood. This clonotype was obtained from a woman between 18 and 30 years old in good health. The genes are TRBV24-1 and TRBJ1-2; TRBD1 agrees at 8 bases. The CDR3 loop reads CATSDSGQGGGYTF. The CDR3 nucleotides read TGTGCCACCAGTGATTCAGGACAGGGAGGAGGCTACACCTTC.